The source of this TCR beta chain is a study of cytomegalovirus exposure and HLA in healthy donors. Germline CDR1 is MDHEN and CDR2 is SYDVKM. The CDR3 has 15 residues. The V segment lost 4 bases and the J segment 3 bases; nucleotides outside the gene matches: 6. PCR involved 60 Vbeta and 13 Jbeta primers. Generated by immunoSEQ multiplex PCR, the TCRdb table keeps only in-frame clones and is missing some. The sample yields around 210,000 clones, more than 60% seen once. V and J are TRBV28 and TRBJ1-1; 9 nucleotides match TRBD1. This sequence originates from a man in his fifties or sixties in good health and CMV-seronegative. Specimen: PBMCs. CDR3 loop: CASSSGQGRHTEAFF. The CDR3 coding sequence is TGTGCCAGCAGTTCGGGACAGGGCAGACACACTGAAGCTTTCTTT.